A single sample gave rise to the 3 T cell receptor beta chains below, sequenced in a study of early T cells in non-severe SARS-CoV-2 infection. TCRdb fed the 5' RACE reads into MiXCR, producing one record per CDR3 protein. The sample has roughly 33,000 distinct CDR3 sequences, about 5% seen once. Sequencing was done on a sample of whole blood. These receptors came from an adult who was a healthcare worker with PCR-confirmed SARS-CoV-2 infection or an uninfected control (not recorded which).

Many counts were recorded for this clonotype. This chain links TRBV12-3 or TRBV12-4 with TRBJ2-5; weak D call: TRBD2 (5 bases). The germline V and J ends were trimmed by 5 bases and 2 bases, with 12 bases remaining between them. The CDR3 is 14 amino acids. The CDR3 region is CASSLPTGQETQYF. The CDR3 DNA sequence: TGTGCCAGCAGTCTACCGACGGGACAAGAGACCCAGTACTTC.

The sample holds many counts of this clonotype. This CDR3 is CAMAPGDTNSGANVLTF. DNA of the CDR3: TGTGCCATGGCCCCCGGGGATACCAACTCTGGGGCCAACGTCCTGACTTTC. The J gene is TRBJ2-6, the V gene TRBV10-3; tentatively, D is TRBD2 (5 bases). V was clipped by 9 bases and J by 0 bases, with 18 bases between them. CDR3 length: 17 amino acids. Germline CDR1 and CDR2: ENHRY and SYGVKD.

This clonotype was detected a few times. The rearrangement links TRBV4-3 to TRBJ2-1, with 10 bases lining up with TRBD2. Per the germline V gene, CDR1 is LGHNA and CDR2 is YSLEER. J was trimmed by 9 bases and V by 0 bases; bases with no gene match: 8. This CDR3 contains 16 residues. The CDR3, as DNA: TGCGCCAGCAGCCAAGATGGGAGCGGGGGGGTTGGTGAGCAGTTCTTC. Residues: CASSQDGSGGVGEQFF.